These 26 T cell receptor beta chains were all obtained from the same sample, sequenced in a study of regulatory T cells in long-lasting Graves disease (dated by TCRdb to the early 2020s). The library was produced with multiplex PCR. TCRdb records Illumina HiSeq 4000 as the sequencer. iRepertoire HTBI primers and Arm-PCR amplification of CDR3 regions were used to construct TCR beta libraries. The public reads were quality trimmed at Q25 with fastp and then assembled into clones with MiXCR by TCRdb, keeping productive beta chains. For every CDR3 protein sequence, its rows merge into one entry that carries the most common genes and DNA. The sample profile shows some 500,000 distinct CDR3 sequences; approximately 13% of them were found once. Jointly, the top ten make up roughly 10% of the sample. This sample's time point label indicates: newly diagnosed GD, antithyroid drugs for less than 3 months. For both TCR sequencing and RNA sequencing, RNA was extracted from PBMCs using TRIzol.

The data also belong to a second study, concerning T cells in Graves' hyperthyroidism and ophthalmopathy.

The sample here was peripheral blood mononuclear cells (PBMCs), taken at new diagnosis, from a patient treated with antithyroid drugs. These receptors were obtained from a young man with Graves disease. Donor details come from another sample of the same person, matched by shared clones.

The CDR3 DNA reads TGCAGTGCTAGACCTCTAGCGGGAGTTCGGGAGACCCAGTACTTC. This gives the protein CSARPLAGVRETQYF. The V and J genes are TRBV20-1 and TRBJ2-5, with 10 bases fitting TRBD2. The germline V gene encodes CDR1 DFQATT and CDR2 SNEGSKA (reference sequence). CDR3 length equals 15 residues. Trimming removed 2 bases from V and 5 bases from J; junction bases left unmatched: 8.

This clonotype showed up many times. The chain joins TRBV10-3 to TRBJ2-1, with 14 bases matching TRBD2. V was pared by 4 bases and J by 0 bases, with 5 bases of the junction left unmatched. The CDR3 extends over 18 amino acids. Germline CDR1 reads ENHRY; CDR2 reads SYGVKD. For the CDR3, the DNA is TGTGCCATCAGTGCCCCCGGGACTAGCGGGAGCTCCTACAATGAGCAGTTCTTC. Amino acids: CAISAPGTSGSSYNEQFF.

The table lists this clonotype with many counts. The chain carries TRBV20-1 and TRBJ2-1, with D possibly called TRBD1 or TRBD2 (5 bases each). Germline values: CDR1 DFQATT, CDR2 SNEGSKA (reference sequence). The CDR3 has 16 amino acids. CDR3 loop: CSPGWDGGASYNEQFF. The CDR3 region has the DNA TGCAGCCCCGGGTGGGACGGTGGAGCCTCCTACAATGAGCAGTTCTTC.

This clonotype has at least ten counts. This chain connects TRBV20-1 to TRBJ1-2, with D possibly TRBD1 on 6 matching bases. The V end lost 6 bases, the J end lost 3 bases, and 17 bases lay between the germline ends. The CDR3 is 14 residues long. CDR1 and CDR2 (germline): DFQATT, SNEGSKA (reference sequence). DNA for the CDR3: TGCAGTGCCCCCATGGGGCCAGGGGACTATGGCTACACCTTC. It codes for CSAPMGPGDYGYTF.

The rearrangement uses TRBV3-1 and TRBJ2-2; D is unclear. CDR1 and CDR2 from the germline V gene are LGHDT and YNNKEL (reference sequence). V lost 4 bases to trimming and J lost 8 bases, with 11 bases between them. This CDR3 spans 13 amino acids. CDR3 loop: CASSLGKTGELFF. In nucleotides, the CDR3 is TGTGCCAGCAGCCTGGGTAAAACGGGGGAGCTGTTTTTT.

Ten or more counts support this clonotype. The chain recombines TRBV24-1 with TRBJ2-5; a weak D match, TRBD1 (5 bases). Per germline, CDR1 KGHDR and CDR2 SFDVKD. The CDR3 is 14 residues long. V lost 6 bases to trimming and J lost 5 bases, with 15 bases between them. DNA of the CDR3: TGTGCCACCAGTACGTCAGGGCGTTGGGAGACCCAGTACTTC. This translates into CATSTSGRWETQYF.

The rearrangement links TRBV5-4 to TRBJ2-2; the D gene is possibly TRBD2 (6 bases). Germline assignment: CDR1 SGHNT and CDR2 YYREEE (reference sequence). The CDR3 is 14 amino acids. V was pared by 4 bases and J by 3 bases, with 10 bases between. The CDR3 DNA follows: TGTGCCAGCAGCCTTCAGCGGGACACCGGGGAGCTGTTTTTT. Protein: CASSLQRDTGELFF.

Ten or more counts support this clonotype. The genes are TRBV11-1 and TRBJ2-7; possible D gene TRBD2, 6 bases. The CDR3 is 15 residues long. V lost 5 bases and J 6 bases, leaving 20 bases between the germline ends. CDR1 is SGHAT, CDR2 FQDESV, per germline (reference sequence). The CDR3 region is CASSQDGSHNLEQYF. Written as DNA, the CDR3 is TGTGCCAGCAGCCAGGACGGGAGCCATAACCTCGAGCAGTACTTC.

This clonotype was seen at least ten times. The rearrangement links TRBV6-1 to TRBJ2-7, with 7 bases lining up with TRBD1. CDR1 and CDR2 (germline): MNHNS, SASEGT. Trimming took 4 bases from V and 0 from J; bases not matched to a gene: 15. The CDR3 consists of 18 residues. The CDR3 DNA sequence: TGTGCCAGCAGTGCTCCTTGGATTGGACAGGAAGCCTCCTACGAGCAGTACTTC. Amino acids: CASSAPWIGQEASYEQYF.

This clonotype has a count of ten or more. This sequence joins TRBV27 and TRBJ2-6; 8 bases agree with TRBD1. With V trimmed by 5 bases and J by 2 bases, 5 bases remained unmatched. The CDR3 sequence is 16 residues long. Per the germline V gene, CDR1 is MNHEY and CDR2 is SMNVEV (reference sequence). CDR3 bases: TGTGCCAGCAGTGCGGACAGGGTGGCTGGGGCCAACGTCCTGACTTTC. Translated, it gives CASSADRVAGANVLTF.

This clonotype was observed at least ten times. The V call is TRBV11-2, the J call TRBJ1-1; D possibly corresponds to TRBD1 (6 bases). V was cut by 1 base and J by 4 bases, with 22 bases left in between. CDR1 and CDR2 (germline): SGHAT, FQNNGV. CDR3 size: 18 residues. The CDR3 spells CASSLAIGGEGSFTEAFF. The CDR3 bases are TGTGCCAGCAGCTTAGCTATAGGGGGAGAGGGGAGTTTCACTGAAGCTTTCTTT.

This clonotype was recorded at least ten times. The rearrangement links TRBV3-1 to TRBJ1-4, with unresolved D. Germline CDR1 is LGHDT and CDR2 is YNNKEL (reference sequence). This CDR3 region has 14 residues. Trimming removed 3 bases at V and 8 bases at J, with 13 bases between. As DNA, the CDR3 is TGTGCCAGCAGCCACCGCGGGTACGGGGAAAAACTGTTTTTT. It specifies CASSHRGYGEKLFF.

This clonotype was counted ten times or more. V usage is TRBV29-1 and J usage is TRBJ1-1, with 7 bases lining up with TRBD1. Germline CDR1 SQVTM, CDR2 ANQGSEA. The CDR3 is made up of 14 amino acids. V lost 3 bases and J lost 1; bases outside the gene matches: 5. The CDR3 here is CSVDTTGWNTEAFF. CDR3 nucleotides: TGCAGCGTTGACACGACAGGGTGGAACACTGAAGCTTTCTTT.

This clonotype was observed a few times. The V and J genes are TRBV19 and TRBJ2-1, with 10 bases lining up with TRBD2. Per the germline V gene, CDR1 is LNHDA and CDR2 is SQIVND (reference sequence). With 1 base clipped from V and 8 bases from J, the junction kept 14 bases outside the gene matches. The CDR3 length is 18 residues. The CDR3 DNA follows: TGTGCCAGTAGTATAGGGCCTGCAGCGGGAGGGCCTTTTGATGAGCAGTTCTTC. Translated: CASSIGPAAGGPFDEQFF.

The chain links TRBV19 to TRBJ1-1, with D tentatively TRBD1 (5 bases). CDR1 is LNHDA and CDR2 is SQIVND in the germline V gene (reference sequence). The CDR3 is 14 amino acids. V lost 3 bases to trimming and J lost 8 bases, with 16 bases between them. CDR3 region: CASSIREGLKEAFF. CDR3 sequence (DNA): TGTGCCAGTAGTATTAGAGAGGGACTGAAGGAAGCTTTCTTT.

This clonotype was recorded at least ten times. V and J are TRBV5-1 and TRBJ2-7; 12 nucleotides line up with TRBD1. Germline-derived CDR1 and CDR2 are SGHRS and YFSETQ. The CDR3 extends over 15 amino acids. V dropped 4 bases and J dropped 2; count of bases not matched to a gene: 4. The CDR3: CASSAGTGGPYEQYF. The CDR3 bases are TGCGCCAGCAGCGCAGGGACAGGGGGCCCCTACGAGCAGTACTTC. The complete variable domain, with remaining parts taken from reference TRBV5-1 and TRBJ2-7, reads KAGVTQTPRYLIKTRGQQVTLSCSPISGHRSVSWYQQTPGQGLQFLFEYFSETQRNKGNFPGRFSGRQFSNSRSEMNVSTLELGDSALYLCASSAGTGGPYEQYFGPGTRLTVT.

This clonotype was found many times. The rearrangement joins TRBV27 to TRBJ2-5, with D perhaps TRBD2 (6 bases). The CDR3 extends over 13 amino acids. CDR1 MNHEY and CDR2 SMNVEV come from the germline V gene (reference sequence). The germline V and J ends were trimmed by 10 bases and 2 bases, with 14 bases remaining between them. In nucleotides, the CDR3 is TGTGCCACCACGGTTGGGACTCAAGAGACCCAGTACTTC. Translation: CATTVGTQETQYF.

This clonotype was recorded at least ten times. The rearrangement joins TRBV12-3 or TRBV12-4 to TRBJ2-1; D unclear. Trimming removed 5 bases at V and 6 bases at J, with 8 bases between. The CDR3 has 12 amino acids. The CDR3 here is CASSRPSNEQFF. The CDR3 nucleotides read TGTGCCAGCAGTCGCCCCAGCAATGAGCAGTTCTTC.

This clonotype was seen at least ten times. The chain joins TRBV6-1 to TRBJ2-7; 9 bases map to TRBD1. The CDR3 is 16 amino acids. Germline CDR1 is MNHNS and CDR2 is SASEGT. V shed 6 bases, J shed 2 bases, and the junction held 11 bases outside the gene matches. The CDR3 loop is CASRPRDGTGTYEQYF. DNA of the CDR3: TGTGCCAGCAGGCCCCGAGACGGGACAGGGACCTACGAGCAGTACTTC.

The chain joins TRBV30 to TRBJ2-7, with TRBD1 as a possible D gene (5 bases). CDR1 GTSNPN and CDR2 SVGIG come from the germline V gene (reference sequence). The length of the CDR3 is 14 residues. V dropped 5 bases and J dropped 3 bases, with 17 bases sitting between them. Here the CDR3 reads CAWGSPTVLYEQYF. The CDR3 DNA reads TGTGCCTGGGGTAGCCCGACAGTTCTCTACGAGCAGTACTTC.

This clonotype was recorded many times. The J gene is TRBJ2-1, the V gene TRBV7-2; 8 bases agree with TRBD2. Looked up from germline, CDR1 is SGHTA and CDR2 is FQGNSA. After removal of 4 bases from V and 8 bases from J, the junction contained 13 bases not matched to a gene. The CDR3 is 16 residues long. The CDR3 is CASSWRGTSLYYEQFF. The CDR3 region has the DNA TGTGCCAGCAGCTGGCGGGGGACTAGTTTGTATTATGAGCAGTTCTTC.

This clonotype came up a few times. A much more abundant neighbour one base away suggests this may be a read error. The gene calls are TRBV2 and TRBJ2-7, with D possibly TRBD1 on 6 matching bases. Deletions cut 3 bases from V and 5 bases from J, with 23 bases between. The CDR3 consists of 17 residues. The V gene's germline CDR1 is SNHLY and CDR2 FYNNEI. In DNA, the CDR3 is TGTGCCAGCAGTGACGTAATTACAGGGTTTAGGGGCGACGAGCAGTACTTC. It translates to CASSDVITGFRGDEQYF.

In this sample, this clonotype turned up a few times. This sequence joins TRBV11-1 and TRBJ2-7; 9 nucleotides match TRBD1. V trimming: 5 bases; J trimming: 7 bases; junction bases outside the gene matches: 12. CDR3 size: 15 residues. The germline gives CDR1 SGHAT, CDR2 FQDESV (reference sequence). This CDR3 reads CASSLAGQGSREQYF. The CDR3 coding sequence is TGTGCCAGCAGCCTCGCGGGACAGGGCTCTCGAGAGCAGTACTTC. Complete variable domain (other parts from reference TRBV11-1 and TRBJ2-7): EAEVAQSPRYKITEKSQAVAFWCDPISGHATLYWYRQILGQGPELLVQFQDESVVDDSQLPKDRFSAERLKGVDSTLKIQPAELGDSAMYLCASSLAGQGSREQYFGPGTRLTVT.

This clonotype was picked up many times. This chain links TRBV11-1 with TRBJ2-1; TRBD1 matches 8 bases. The CDR3 sequence is 13 residues long. V was clipped by 5 bases and J by 7 bases; unmatched bases: 4. Germline-derived CDR1 and CDR2 are SGHAT and FQDESV (reference sequence). The CDR3 sequence: CASSRDRRNEQFF. The CDR3 DNA follows: TGTGCCAGCAGCCGGGACAGGAGGAATGAGCAGTTCTTC.

This clonotype was recorded many times. The chain couples TRBV10-3 to TRBJ1-2, with D unclear. Germline V lookup: CDR1 ENHRY, CDR2 SYGVKD. With 7 bases removed from V and 2 bases from J, the gap between germline ends came to 8 bases. CDR3 size: 12 residues. In DNA, the CDR3 is TGTGCCATCAACTCACCAAACTATGGCTACACCTTC. It translates to CAINSPNYGYTF.

The rearrangement links TRBV3-1 to TRBJ1-2, with TRBD1 identical over 9 bases. This CDR3 is built from 14 residues. V was pared by 5 bases and J by 6 bases, with 7 bases of the junction left unmatched. Germline-derived CDR1 and CDR2 are LGHDT and YNNKEL (reference sequence). CDR3 loop: CASSTGQGSHGYTF. The CDR3, as DNA: TGTGCCAGCAGCACCGGACAGGGGTCGCATGGCTACACCTTC.